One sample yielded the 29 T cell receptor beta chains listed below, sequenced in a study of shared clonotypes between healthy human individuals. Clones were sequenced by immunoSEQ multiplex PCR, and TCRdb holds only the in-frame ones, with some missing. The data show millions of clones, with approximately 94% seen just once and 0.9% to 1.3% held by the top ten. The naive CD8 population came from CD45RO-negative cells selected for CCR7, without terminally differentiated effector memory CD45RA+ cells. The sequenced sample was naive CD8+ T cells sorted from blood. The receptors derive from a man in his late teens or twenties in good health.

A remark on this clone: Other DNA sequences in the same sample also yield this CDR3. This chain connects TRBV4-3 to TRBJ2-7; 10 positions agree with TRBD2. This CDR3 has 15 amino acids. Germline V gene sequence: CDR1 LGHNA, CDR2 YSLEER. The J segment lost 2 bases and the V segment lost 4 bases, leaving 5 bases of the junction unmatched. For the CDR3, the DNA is TGCGCCAGCAGCCCCAGAGCGGGAGGGACCTACGAGCAGTACTTC. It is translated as CASSPRAGGTYEQYF.

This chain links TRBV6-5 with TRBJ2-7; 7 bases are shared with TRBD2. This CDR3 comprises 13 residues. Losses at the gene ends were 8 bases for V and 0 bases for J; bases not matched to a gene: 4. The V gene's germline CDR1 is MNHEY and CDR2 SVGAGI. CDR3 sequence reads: CASELADSYEQYF. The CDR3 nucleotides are TGTGCCAGCGAGCTAGCGGACTCCTACGAGCAGTACTTC.

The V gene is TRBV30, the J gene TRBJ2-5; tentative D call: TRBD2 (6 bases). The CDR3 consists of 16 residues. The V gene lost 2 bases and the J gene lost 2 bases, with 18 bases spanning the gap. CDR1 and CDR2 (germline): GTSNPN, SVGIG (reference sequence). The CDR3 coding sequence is TGTGCCTGGAGTCTCCGGGACTTCCGAGAACAAGAGACCCAGTACTTC. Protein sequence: CAWSLRDFREQETQYF.

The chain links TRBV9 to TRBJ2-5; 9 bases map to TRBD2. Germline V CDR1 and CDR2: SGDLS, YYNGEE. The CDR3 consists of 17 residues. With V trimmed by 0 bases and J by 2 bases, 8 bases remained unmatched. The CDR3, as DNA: TGTGCCAGCAGCGTAGAGGGTAGCGGGAGCCCACAAGAGACCCAGTACTTC. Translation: CASSVEGSGSPQETQYF.

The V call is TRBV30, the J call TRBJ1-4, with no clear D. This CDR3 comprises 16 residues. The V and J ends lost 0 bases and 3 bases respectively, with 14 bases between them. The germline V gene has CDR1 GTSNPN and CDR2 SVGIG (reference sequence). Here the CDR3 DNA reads TGTGCCTGGAGTGTAAGTTGGGCAGCTTCTAATGAAAAACTGTTTTTT. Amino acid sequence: CAWSVSWAASNEKLFF.

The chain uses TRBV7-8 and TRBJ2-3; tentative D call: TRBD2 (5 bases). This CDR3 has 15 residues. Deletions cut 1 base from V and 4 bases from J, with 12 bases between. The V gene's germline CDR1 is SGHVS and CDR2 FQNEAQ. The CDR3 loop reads CASSLDPLGADTQYF. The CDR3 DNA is TGTGCCAGCAGCTTAGACCCCTTGGGAGCAGATACGCAGTATTTT.

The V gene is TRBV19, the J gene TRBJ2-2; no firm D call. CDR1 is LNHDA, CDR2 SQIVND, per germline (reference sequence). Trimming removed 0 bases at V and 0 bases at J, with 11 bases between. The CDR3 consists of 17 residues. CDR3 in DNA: TGTGCCAGTAGTATAGATCCGGCAGATCCGAACACCGGGGAGCTGTTTTTT. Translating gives CASSIDPADPNTGELFF.

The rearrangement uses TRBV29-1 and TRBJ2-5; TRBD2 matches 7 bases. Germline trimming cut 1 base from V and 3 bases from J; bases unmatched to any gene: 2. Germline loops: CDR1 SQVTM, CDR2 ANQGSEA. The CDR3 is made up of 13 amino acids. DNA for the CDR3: TGCAGCGTTGAAGGGAGCGGGGAAGAGACCCAGTACTTC. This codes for CSVEGSGEETQYF.

In nucleotides, the CDR3 is TGTGCCAGCAGTTTTCTTGTAGGATATAGCACTGAAGCTTTCTTT. This encodes CASSFLVGYSTEAFF. The chain recombines TRBV27 with TRBJ1-1, with D unresolved. The CDR3 consists of 15 residues. Trimming shortened V by 3 bases and J by 4 bases, and 15 bases separated the two germline ends. The V gene's germline CDR1 is MNHEY and CDR2 SMNVEV (reference sequence).

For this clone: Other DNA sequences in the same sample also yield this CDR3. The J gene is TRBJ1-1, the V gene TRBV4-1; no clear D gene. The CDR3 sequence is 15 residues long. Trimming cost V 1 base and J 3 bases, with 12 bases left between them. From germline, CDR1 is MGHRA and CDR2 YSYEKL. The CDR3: CASSQGGGLDTEAFF. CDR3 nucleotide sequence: TGCGCCAGCAGCCAAGGTGGTGGGTTGGACACTGAAGCTTTCTTT.

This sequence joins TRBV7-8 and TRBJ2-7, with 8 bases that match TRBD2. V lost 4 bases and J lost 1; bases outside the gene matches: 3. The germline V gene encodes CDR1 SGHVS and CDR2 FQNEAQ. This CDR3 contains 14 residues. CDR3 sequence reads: CASSSAGESYEQYF. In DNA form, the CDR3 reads TGTGCCAGCAGCTCAGCGGGAGAGTCCTACGAGCAGTACTTC. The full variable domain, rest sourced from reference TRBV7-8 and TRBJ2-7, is GAGVSQSPRYKVAKRGQDVALRCDPISGHVSLFWYQQALGQGPEFLTYFQNEAQLDKSGLPSDRFFAERPEGSVSTLKIQRTQQEDSAVYLCASSSAGESYEQYFGPGTRLTVT.

The CDR3, as DNA: TGCAGCGCCGAGCTGCCTGATAACTATGGCTACACCTTC. This translates into CSAELPDNYGYTF. J is TRBJ1-2 and V is TRBV29-1; no reliable D call. The CDR3 extends over 13 amino acids. The V end lost 7 bases, the J end lost 1 base, and 13 bases lay between the germline ends. CDR1 is SQVTM and CDR2 is ANQGSEA in the germline V gene.

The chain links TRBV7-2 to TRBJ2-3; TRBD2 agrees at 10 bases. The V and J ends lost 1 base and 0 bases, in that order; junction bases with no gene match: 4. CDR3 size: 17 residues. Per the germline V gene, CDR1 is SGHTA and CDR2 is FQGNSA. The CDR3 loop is CASSLGGTSDSTDTQYF. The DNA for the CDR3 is TGTGCCAGCAGCTTAGGAGGGACTAGCGACAGCACAGATACGCAGTATTTT. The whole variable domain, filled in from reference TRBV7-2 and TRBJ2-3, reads GAGVSQSPSNKVTEKGKDVELRCDPISGHTALYWYRQSLGQGLEFLIYFQGNSAPDKSGLPSDRFSAERTGGSVSTLTIQRTQQEDSAVYLCASSLGGTSDSTDTQYFGPGTRLTVL.

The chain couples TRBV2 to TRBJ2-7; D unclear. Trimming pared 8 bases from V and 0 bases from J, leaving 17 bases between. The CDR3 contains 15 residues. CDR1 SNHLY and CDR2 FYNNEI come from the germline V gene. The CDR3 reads CASSPEASSSYEQYF. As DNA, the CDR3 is TGTGCCAGCTCCCCTGAGGCGAGCTCCTCCTACGAGCAGTACTTC. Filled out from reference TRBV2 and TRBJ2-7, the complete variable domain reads EPEVTQTPSHQVTQMGQEVILRCVPISNHLYFYWYRQILGQKVEFLVSFYNNEISEKSEIFDDQFSVERPDGSNFTLKIRSTKLEDSAMYFCASSPEASSSYEQYFGPGTRLTVT.

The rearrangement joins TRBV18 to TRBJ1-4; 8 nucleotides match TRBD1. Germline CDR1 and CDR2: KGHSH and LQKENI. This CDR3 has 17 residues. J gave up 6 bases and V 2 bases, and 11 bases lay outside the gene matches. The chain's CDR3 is CASSPTPGQEFYEKLFF. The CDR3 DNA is TGTGCCAGCTCACCAACTCCGGGACAGGAGTTCTATGAAAAACTGTTTTTT.

In nucleotides, the CDR3 is TGTGCCAGCAGCAAGGACAGGGGTAGCATAGCTACGCAGTATTTT. Translated: CASSKDRGSIATQYF. The chain uses TRBV5-4 and TRBJ2-3, with 9 bases identical to TRBD1. Germline V CDR1 and CDR2: SGHNT, YYREEE (reference sequence). Trimming removed 4 bases from V and 8 bases from J; junction bases left unmatched: 11. CDR3 size: 15 residues.

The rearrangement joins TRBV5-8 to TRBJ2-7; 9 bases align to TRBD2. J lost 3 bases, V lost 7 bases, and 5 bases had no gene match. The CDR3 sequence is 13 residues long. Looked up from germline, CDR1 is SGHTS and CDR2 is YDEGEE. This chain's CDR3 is CASGLAFHYEQYF. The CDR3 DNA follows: TGTGCCAGCGGACTAGCGTTCCACTACGAGCAGTACTTC.

The CDR3 region is CASSEQINTGELFF. The CDR3 bases are TGTGCCAGCAGTGAGCAGATTAACACCGGGGAGCTGTTTTTT. The chain carries TRBV2 and TRBJ2-2; D is uncertain. This CDR3 spans 14 amino acids. Looked up from germline, CDR1 is SNHLY and CDR2 is FYNNEI. Trimming took off 3 bases at V and 2 bases at J, with 7 bases between the two ends.

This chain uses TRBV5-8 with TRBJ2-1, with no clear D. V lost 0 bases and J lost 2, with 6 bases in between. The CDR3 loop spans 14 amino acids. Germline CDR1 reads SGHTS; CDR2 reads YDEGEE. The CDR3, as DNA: TGTGCCAGCAGCTTGGGGTACCCCTACAATGAGCAGTTCTTC. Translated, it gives CASSLGYPYNEQFF. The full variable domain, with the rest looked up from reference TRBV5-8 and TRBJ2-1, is EAGVTQSPTHLIKTRGQQATLRCSPISGHTSVYWYQQALGLGLQFLLWYDEGEERNRGNFPPRFSGRQFPNYSSELNVNALELEDSALYLCASSLGYPYNEQFFGPGTRLTVL.

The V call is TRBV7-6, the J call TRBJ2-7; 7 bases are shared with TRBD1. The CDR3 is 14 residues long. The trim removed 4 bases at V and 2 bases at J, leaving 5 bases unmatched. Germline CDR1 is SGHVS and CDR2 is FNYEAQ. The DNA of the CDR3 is TGTGCCAGCAGCTCACGGGACAGCGCCTACGAGCAGTACTTC. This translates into CASSSRDSAYEQYF.

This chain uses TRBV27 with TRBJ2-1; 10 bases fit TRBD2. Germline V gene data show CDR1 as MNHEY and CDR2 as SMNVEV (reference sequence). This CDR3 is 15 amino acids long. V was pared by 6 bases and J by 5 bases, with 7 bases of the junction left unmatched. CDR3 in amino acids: CASSSTLAGDNEQFF. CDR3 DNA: TGTGCCAGCAGCTCGACTCTAGCGGGGGACAATGAGCAGTTCTTC.

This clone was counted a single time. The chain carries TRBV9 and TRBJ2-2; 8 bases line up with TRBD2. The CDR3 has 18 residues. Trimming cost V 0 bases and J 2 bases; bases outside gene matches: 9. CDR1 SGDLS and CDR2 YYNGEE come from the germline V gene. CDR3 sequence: CASSVGAGESINTGELFF. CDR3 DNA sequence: TGTGCCAGCAGCGTAGGAGCGGGGGAGTCTATTAACACCGGGGAGCTGTTTTTT.

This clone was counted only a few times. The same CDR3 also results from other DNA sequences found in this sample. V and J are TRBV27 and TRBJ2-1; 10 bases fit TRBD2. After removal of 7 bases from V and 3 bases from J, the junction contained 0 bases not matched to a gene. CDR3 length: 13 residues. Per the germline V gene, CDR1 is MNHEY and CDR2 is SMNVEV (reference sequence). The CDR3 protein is CASTSGSYNEQFF. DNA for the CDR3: TGTGCCAGCACTAGCGGGAGCTACAATGAGCAGTTCTTC.

CDR3 protein: CASSLEWGSEAFF. CDR3 sequence (DNA): TGTGCCAGCAGCTTAGAATGGGGCTCTGAAGCTTTCTTT. The chain links TRBV11-2 to TRBJ1-1; the D gene is possibly TRBD1 (5 bases). The CDR3 is 13 residues long. Germline V gene lookup returns CDR1 SGHAT and CDR2 FQNNGV. Trimming cost V 0 bases and J 6 bases, with 8 bases left between them.

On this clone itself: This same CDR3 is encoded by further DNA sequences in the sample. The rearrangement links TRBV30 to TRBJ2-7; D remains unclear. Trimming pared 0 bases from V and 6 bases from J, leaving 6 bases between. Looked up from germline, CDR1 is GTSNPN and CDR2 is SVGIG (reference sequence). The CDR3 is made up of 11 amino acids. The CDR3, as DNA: TGTGCCTGGAGTGTGGGATCCGAGCAGTACTTC. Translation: CAWSVGSEQYF.

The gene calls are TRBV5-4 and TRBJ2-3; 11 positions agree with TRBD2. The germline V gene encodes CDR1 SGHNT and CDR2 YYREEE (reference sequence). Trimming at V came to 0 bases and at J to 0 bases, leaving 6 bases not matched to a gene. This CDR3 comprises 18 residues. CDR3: CASSLGLAGGWSTDTQYF. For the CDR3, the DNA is TGTGCCAGCAGCTTGGGCCTAGCGGGAGGATGGAGCACAGATACGCAGTATTTT.

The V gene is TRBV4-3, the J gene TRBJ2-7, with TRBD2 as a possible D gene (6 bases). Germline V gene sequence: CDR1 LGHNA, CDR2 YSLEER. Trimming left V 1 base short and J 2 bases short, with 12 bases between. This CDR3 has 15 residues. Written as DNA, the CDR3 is TGCGCCAGCAGCCAAGGGACTACGGCCCCCTACGAGCAGTACTTC. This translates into CASSQGTTAPYEQYF.

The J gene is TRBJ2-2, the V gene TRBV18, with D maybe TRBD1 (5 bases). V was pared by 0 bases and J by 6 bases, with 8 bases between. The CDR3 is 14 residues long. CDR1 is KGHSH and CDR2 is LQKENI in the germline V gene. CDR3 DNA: TGTGCCAGCTCACCACCACAGGATTCCGGGGAGCTGTTTTTT. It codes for CASSPPQDSGELFF.

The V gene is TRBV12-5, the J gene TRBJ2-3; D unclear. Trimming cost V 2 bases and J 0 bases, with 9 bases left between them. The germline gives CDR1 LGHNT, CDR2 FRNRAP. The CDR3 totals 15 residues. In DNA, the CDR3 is TGTGCTAGTGGTTTGATCCTAGGAAGCACAGATACGCAGTATTTT. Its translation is CASGLILGSTDTQYF.